Below, 8 T cell receptor beta chains from the same sample are listed, as sequenced in a study of post-analysis software for immune sequencing data. Whole-study results and caveats: Five or six TRBV segments, TRBV5-6, TRBV5-1 and TRBV20-1 among them, were found more frequent in patients than controls.

Built from TCR beta cDNA, the libraries had unique molecular identifiers in them. TCRdb re-analysed the PCR reads in MiXCR, keeping a single row per CDR3 protein. Of about 210,000 distinct CDR3 sequences listed, approximately 29% are singletons. Their antigens are not known. Sequenced material: blood. The receptors here all came from a girl aged 2 to 17 with multiple sclerosis.

This clonotype was found a few times. The rearrangement links TRBV7-6 to TRBJ2-7, with TRBD1 matching 8 bases. V lost 3 bases and J lost 1; bases outside the gene matches: 5. The CDR3 runs 15 residues. Germline V CDR1 and CDR2: SGHVS, FNYEAQ. CDR3 sequence (DNA): TGTGCCAGCAGCTTGGGGACAGGCCCATCCTACGAGCAGTACTTC. Translation: CASSLGTGPSYEQYF.

The J gene is TRBJ1-2, the V gene TRBV5-1; TRBD1 might be the D (6 bases). The CDR3 spans 15 residues. Germline V CDR1 and CDR2: SGHRS, YFSETQ. Between the trimmed V and J ends, which lost 3 bases and 3 bases, there was a span of 15 bases. The CDR3 coding sequence is TGCGCCAGCAGCTGGGCCCCGGGGGGCGACTATGGCTACACCTTC. Translation: CASSWAPGGDYGYTF. Looking up the rest from reference TRBV5-1 and TRBJ1-2 gives the full variable domain: KAGVTQTPRYLIKTRGQQVTLSCSPISGHRSVSWYQQTPGQGLQFLFEYFSETQRNKGNFPGRFSGRQFSNSRSEMNVSTLELGDSALYLCASSWAPGGDYGYTFGSGTRLTVV.

The rearrangement uses TRBV12-5 and TRBJ1-2; 7 bases fit TRBD1. Looked up from germline, CDR1 is LGHNT and CDR2 is FRNRAP. V shed 7 bases and J 2 bases; nucleotides not matched to a gene: 7. CDR3 size: 14 residues. The CDR3 spells CASAPEGANYGYTF. Here the CDR3 DNA reads TGTGCTAGTGCCCCCGAGGGGGCGAACTATGGCTACACCTTC.

The J gene is TRBJ2-2, the V gene TRBV2, with TRBD1 identical over 9 bases. The trim removed 8 bases at V and 7 bases at J, leaving 5 bases unmatched. This CDR3 is built from 13 residues. Per germline, CDR1 SNHLY and CDR2 FYNNEI. Here the CDR3 reads CASRDRAIGELFF. Written as DNA, the CDR3 is TGTGCCAGCCGGGACAGGGCTATCGGGGAGCTGTTTTTT.

This clonotype was detected many times. The chain recombines TRBV5-1 with TRBJ1-2, with TRBD1 as a possible D gene (6 bases). Germline CDR1 is SGHRS and CDR2 is YFSETQ. The CDR3 runs to 15 residues. Trimming pared 0 bases from V and 3 bases from J, leaving 12 bases between. CDR3 loop: CASSLGGSGDYGYTF. The CDR3 DNA reads TGCGCCAGCAGCTTGGGAGGTTCAGGGGACTATGGCTACACCTTC.

The chain couples TRBV27 to TRBJ1-2; D gene uncertain. The germline gives CDR1 MNHEY, CDR2 SMNVEV (reference sequence). Trimming shortened V by 2 bases and J by 4 bases, and 14 bases separated the two germline ends. The CDR3 totals 15 residues. The CDR3 nucleotides are TGTGCCAGCAGTTTAGCCGGCTTGTCGACCTATGGCTACACCTTC. It translates to CASSLAGLSTYGYTF.

The chain couples TRBV2 to TRBJ2-7; 9 positions agree with TRBD1. This CDR3 contains 13 residues. Losses at the gene ends were 6 bases for V and 0 bases for J; bases not matched to a gene: 0. The germline V gene encodes CDR1 SNHLY and CDR2 FYNNEI. CDR3 nucleotides: TGTGCCAGCAGGGACAGGGGCTCCTACGAGCAGTACTTC. Encoded protein: CASRDRGSYEQYF.

This chain joins TRBV7-9 and TRBJ1-1; perhaps TRBD1 as D (5 bases). Germline V gene data show CDR1 as SEHNR and CDR2 as FQNEAQ (reference sequence). Trimming removed 8 bases at V and 2 bases at J, with 15 bases between. CDR3 size: 14 residues. DNA of the CDR3: TGTGCCAGCGACCGCGGGGGAAGAAACACTGAAGCTTTCTTT. The encoded protein is CASDRGGRNTEAFF.